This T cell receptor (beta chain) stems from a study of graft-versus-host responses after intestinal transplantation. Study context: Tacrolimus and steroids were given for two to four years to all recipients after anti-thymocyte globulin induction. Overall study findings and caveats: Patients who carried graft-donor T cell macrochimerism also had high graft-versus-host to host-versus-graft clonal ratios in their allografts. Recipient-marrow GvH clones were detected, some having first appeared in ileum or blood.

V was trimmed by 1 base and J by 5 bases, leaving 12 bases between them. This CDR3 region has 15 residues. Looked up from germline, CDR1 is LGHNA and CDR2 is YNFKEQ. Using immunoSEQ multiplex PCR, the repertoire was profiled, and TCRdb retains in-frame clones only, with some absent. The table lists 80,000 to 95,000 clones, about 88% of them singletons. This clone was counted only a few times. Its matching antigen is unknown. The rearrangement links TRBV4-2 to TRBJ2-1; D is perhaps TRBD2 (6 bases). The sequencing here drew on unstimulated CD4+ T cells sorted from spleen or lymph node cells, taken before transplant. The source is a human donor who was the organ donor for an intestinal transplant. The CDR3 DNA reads TGTGCCAGCAGCCAAGTTTGGTCTAGCGACAATGAGCAGTTCTTC. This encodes CASSQVWSSDNEQFF.